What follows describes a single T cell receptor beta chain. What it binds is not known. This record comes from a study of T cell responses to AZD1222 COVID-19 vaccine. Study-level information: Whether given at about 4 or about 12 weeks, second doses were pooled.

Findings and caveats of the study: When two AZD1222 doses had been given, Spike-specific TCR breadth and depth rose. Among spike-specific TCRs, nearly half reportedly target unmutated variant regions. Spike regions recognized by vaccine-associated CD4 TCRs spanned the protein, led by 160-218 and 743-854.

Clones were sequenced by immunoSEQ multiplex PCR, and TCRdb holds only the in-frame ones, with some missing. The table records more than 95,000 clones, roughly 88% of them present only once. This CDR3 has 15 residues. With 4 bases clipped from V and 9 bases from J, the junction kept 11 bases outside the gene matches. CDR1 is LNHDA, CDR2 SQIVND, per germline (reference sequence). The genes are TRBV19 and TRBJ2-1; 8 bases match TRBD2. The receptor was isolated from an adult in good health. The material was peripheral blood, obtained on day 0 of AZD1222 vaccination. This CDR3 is CASSTGGLAGREQFF. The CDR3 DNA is TGTGCCAGTAGTACCGGGGGGCTAGCGGGCCGTGAGCAGTTCTTC. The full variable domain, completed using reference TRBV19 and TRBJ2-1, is DGGITQSPKYLFRKEGQNVTLSCEQNLNHDAMYWYRQDPGQGLRLIYYSQIVNDFQKGDIAEGYSVSREKKESFPLTVTSAQKNPTAFYLCASSTGGLAGREQFFGPGTRLTVL.